These 16 T cell receptor beta chains came from one sample sequenced in a study of vaccination and CD4 T cells after COVID-19 (dated by TCRdb to 2021 to 2024). The library was generated by PCR. The instrument was an Illumina iSeq 100. TCR sequencing of DNA from cultured CD4+ T cells used the Oncomine TCR Beta short-read assay at the Johns Hopkins FTIC core. Genomic DNA was extracted from the cultured CD4+ T cells with the QIAamp micro DNA kit. TCRdb itself trimmed the public reads at Q25 with fastp, ran MiXCR and retained productive beta chains. Rows are unified per CDR3 protein, each entry keeping the most common DNA and genes. Recorded for this sample are some 9,900 distinct CDR3 sequences; around 30% of them occurred a single time. 13% of the sample rests with the top ten. These receptors are not linked to any known antigen. This sample's treatment or condition label indicates: approximately 9-day PBMC culture with coronavirus spike peptide pools or control peptides (ViraFEST assay). CD4+ T cells from unexposed donors were collected before the COVID-19 pandemic (2011-2018).

Source material: CD4+ T cells from blood, cultured in vitro. All receptors come from a human donor in good health.

The chain links TRBV7-6 to TRBJ2-3; perhaps TRBD2 as D (5 bases). This CDR3 comprises 15 residues. CDR1 and CDR2 (germline): SGHVS, FNYEAQ. Deletions cut 5 bases from V and 0 bases from J, with 12 bases between. DNA for the CDR3: TGTGCCAGCAGCCGGAACCCGGGAAGCACAGATACGCAGTATTTT. As protein: CASSRNPGSTDTQYF.

The chain links TRBV10-2 to TRBJ1-3; D unclear. The CDR3 is 12 amino acids. Germline values: CDR1 WSHSY, CDR2 SAAADI. Trimming left V 0 bases short and J 7 bases short, with 4 bases between. In DNA, the CDR3 is TGCGCCAGCAGTGAGTCCCGGAACACCATATATTTT. It codes for CASSESRNTIYF.

V is TRBV5-6 and J is TRBJ1-5; 8 bases match TRBD1. With V trimmed by 4 bases and J by 5 bases, 5 bases remained unmatched. Germline-derived CDR1 and CDR2 are SGHDT and YYEEEE. This CDR3 region has 14 residues. The CDR3 DNA reads TGTGCCAGCAGCGTGACAGGGGACGATCAGCCCCAGCATTTT. The encoded protein is CASSVTGDDQPQHF.

V gene TRBV6-1 combines with J gene TRBJ2-5; 8 bases line up with TRBD1. CDR3 length equals 14 residues. V trimming: 6 bases; J trimming: 2 bases; junction bases outside the gene matches: 5. Germline CDR1 and CDR2: MNHNS and SASEGT. Here the CDR3 reads CASSRRTGQETQYF. The CDR3 nucleotides read TGTGCCAGCAGCCGACGGACAGGGCAAGAGACCCAGTACTTC.

Worth noting for this clonotype: Sequence at one end of the junction differs from germline and may be a read error. The rearrangement uses TRBV7-7 and TRBJ2-1; 8 bases fit TRBD1. Germline V CDR1 and CDR2: SSHAT, FNYEAQ (reference sequence). The CDR3 length is 12 residues. CDR3 protein: CASSPTGGEQFF. CDR3 in DNA: TGTGCTAGCAGTCCTACAGGGGGTGAGCAGTTCTTC. Full variable domain (missing parts from reference TRBV7-7 and TRBJ2-1): GAGVSQSPRYKVTKRGQDVTLRCDPISSHATLYWYQQALGQGPEFLTYFNYEAQPDKSGLPSDRFSAERPEGSISTLTIQRTEQRDSAMYRCASSPTGGEQFFGPGTRLTVL.

A few counts support this clonotype. CDR3 nucleotide sequence: TGTGCCAGCAGTTACTCAGCTTTGAACACCGGGGAGCTGTTTTTT. As protein: CASSYSALNTGELFF. This chain uses TRBV6-5 with TRBJ2-2; D gene unclear. V shed 0 bases and J shed 1 base, with 6 bases lying between them. CDR3 length: 15 residues. Germline V gene sequence: CDR1 MNHEY, CDR2 SVGAGI.

This clonotype was counted a few times. The rearrangement uses TRBV7-2 and TRBJ1-1; no clear D. Germline CDR1 SGHTA, CDR2 FQGNSA. This CDR3 has 13 amino acids. The V and J ends lost 5 bases and 0 bases respectively, with 7 bases between them. For the CDR3, the DNA is TGTGCCAGCAGCGCATCATTGAACACTGAAGCTTTCTTT. Its protein is CASSASLNTEAFF.

The chain couples TRBV7-2 to TRBJ2-2, with unresolved D. The ends were cut back, 7 bases at V and 0 bases at J, with 12 bases in the middle. CDR1 is SGHTA, CDR2 FQGNSA, per germline. There are 15 residues in the CDR3. Here the CDR3 reads CASTPAPTNTGELFF. The DNA for the CDR3 is TGTGCCAGCACCCCGGCGCCAACGAACACCGGGGAGCTGTTTTTT.

This clonotype has just a few counts. The chain has TRBV6-5 and TRBJ1-2; no clear D gene. CDR1 is MNHEY, CDR2 SVGAGI, per germline. The germline V and J ends were trimmed by 4 bases and 5 bases, with 5 bases remaining between them. The CDR3 spans 11 residues. The CDR3 reads CASSSLYGYTF. DNA of the CDR3: TGTGCCAGCAGTTCACTATATGGCTACACCTTC.

The rearrangement joins TRBV7-2 to TRBJ2-7; 8 positions match TRBD2. There are 13 residues in the CDR3. Germline V gene lookup returns CDR1 SGHTA and CDR2 FQGNSA. With V trimmed by 2 bases and J by 7 bases, 4 bases remained unmatched. This chain's CDR3 is CASSLPAGGEQYF. CDR3 nucleotide sequence: TGTGCCAGCAGCTTACCGGCGGGAGGAGAGCAGTACTTC.

The CDR3 region is CSARDIAGGSSGANVLTF. The CDR3 nucleotides read TGCAGTGCTAGAGATATTGCGGGAGGCTCTTCTGGGGCCAACGTCCTGACTTTC. This chain joins TRBV20-1 and TRBJ2-6, with 8 bases aligning to TRBD2. In germline, CDR1 is DFQATT, CDR2 SNEGSKA (reference sequence). The CDR3 spans 18 residues. With V trimmed by 0 bases and J by 1 base, 8 bases remained unmatched.

Worth noting for this clonotype: Being one base from a much bigger clone, this may be a read error. The conserved phenylalanine or tryptophan normally closing the CDR3 is absent here, so this likely arose from a read error. The rearrangement links TRBV20-1 to TRBJ1-5; no reliable D call. The CDR3 is 13 residues long. Trimming removed 4 bases from V and 7 bases from J, with 14 bases in between. The germline V gene encodes CDR1 DFQATT and CDR2 SNEGSKA (reference sequence). CDR3 in amino acids: CSANPGREQPQHS. In DNA form, the CDR3 reads TGCAGTGCTAACCCAGGAAGGGAACAGCCCCAGCATTCT.

This clonotype was observed a few times. This chain joins TRBV12-5 and TRBJ1-6; a possible D gene is TRBD1 (6 bases). Looked up from germline, CDR1 is LGHNT and CDR2 is FRNRAP. V lost 6 bases and J 8 bases, leaving 17 bases between the germline ends. The CDR3 runs to 15 residues. CDR3: CASGRRGGLHSPLHF. Here the CDR3 DNA reads TGTGCTAGTGGCCGCCGGGGGGGCCTACATTCACCCCTCCACTTT.

This chain uses TRBV5-1 with TRBJ2-7; unclear D gene. Deletions cut 4 bases from V and 3 bases from J, with 5 bases between. Germline V gives CDR1 SGHRS, CDR2 YFSETQ. The CDR3 length is 11 residues. CDR3 nucleotides: TGCGCCAGCAGCAGCAACTACGAGCAGTACTTC. Encoded protein: CASSSNYEQYF.

The chain carries TRBV6-1 and TRBJ2-5, with 9 bases identical to TRBD1. V gave up 6 bases and J gave up 2 bases; unmatched junction bases: 7. Germline assignment: CDR1 MNHNS and CDR2 SASEGT. The CDR3 totals 15 residues. For the CDR3, the DNA is TGTGCCAGCAGCCCACGGACAGGGGCGCAAGAGACCCAGTACTTC. Its translation is CASSPRTGAQETQYF.

This clonotype was counted between two and nine times. V is TRBV28 and J is TRBJ1-1, with a tentative D call TRBD1 (5 bases). Trimming took off 2 bases at V and 6 bases at J, with 13 bases between the two ends. The length of the CDR3 is 14 residues. Germline V gene lookup returns CDR1 MDHEN and CDR2 SYDVKM. CDR3 in DNA: TGTGCCAGCAGTTTACAGGGTTTGAATCCTGAAGCTTTCTTT. This translates into CASSLQGLNPEAFF. Combining the CDR3 with reference TRBV28 and TRBJ1-1 gives the whole variable domain DVKVTQSSRYLVKRTGEKVFLECVQDMDHENMFWYRQDPGLGLRLIYFSYDVKMKEKGDIPEGYSVSREKKERFSLILESASTNQTSMYLCASSLQGLNPEAFFGQGTRLTVV.